The TCR beta chain described here comes from a study of T cell responses to AZD1222 COVID-19 vaccine. Study outcomes and limitations: Repertoire sampling occurred only after the peak T cell response. Most donors were white British and more were female, and clonal diversity was possibly underestimated. It was only 6 or 7 AZD1222 recipients who were seropositive at baseline.

This CDR3 is built from 15 residues. Trimming took 0 bases from V and 4 from J, leaving 15 bases between them. Germline CDR1 is GTSNPN and CDR2 is SVGIG (reference sequence). Note on this clone: Its antigen is unidentified.

Assay: immunoSEQ multiplex PCR; the TCRdb copy retains only in-frame clones and omits some. The repertoire holds some 84,000 clones, with around 88% as singletons. This chain joins TRBV30 and TRBJ1-2; D is ambiguous. The sample in question was peripheral blood, obtained 28 days after the second AZD1222 dose. The source is an adult who received the AZD1222 COVID-19 vaccine. CDR3 loop: CAWSVQEGSSYGYTF. CDR3 sequence (DNA): TGTGCCTGGAGTGTACAAGAGGGATCAAGCTATGGCTACACCTTC.